The T cell receptor (beta chain) under discussion was sequenced for a study of tumor-infiltrating lymphocytes in primary liver carcinoma. Findings and caveats of the study: Less overlap was seen in tumor-adjacent and tumor-blood pairs than in tumor region pairs. All five tumor regions shared only about 7-25% of top clones.

This clonotype was picked up many times. Its target is unknown. Co-extracted RNA and DNA came from approximately 20-30 mg of unsorted bulk tissue. Every tumor yielded five separate sampled regions. Over 80% of the cells were viable tumor cells in every tumor sample. TCR beta cDNA came from roughly 450 ng total RNA, primed with a constant-region primer. Libraries covering TCR beta were generated through three nested multiplex PCR rounds (using a slightly modified ARM-PCR). It was with TRBV1-TRBV30 forward primers and a C-beta reverse primer that the first two PCR rounds were run, at approximately 10 cycles each. TCRdb recomputed calls from the multiplex PCR reads with MiXCR, one row per CDR3 protein. The table records 20,000 to 25,000 distinct CDR3 sequences, over 65% of them present only once. Trimming pared 6 bases from V and 6 bases from J, leaving 12 bases between. CDR1 is SGHAT and CDR2 is FQNNGV in the germline V gene. The CDR3 spans 12 residues.

The sequence came from a man aged 40-50 years with primary liver carcinoma and hepatitis B virus infection. This chain connects TRBV11-2 to TRBJ2-7; a possible D gene is TRBD1 (6 bases). The sequenced material came from liver tumor tissue from sampling region 1. The subset was: tumor region T1, superior pole. The CDR3 DNA reads TGTGCCAGCAGTACGACAGGAGGCGAGCAGTACTTC. Protein product: CASSTTGGEQYF.